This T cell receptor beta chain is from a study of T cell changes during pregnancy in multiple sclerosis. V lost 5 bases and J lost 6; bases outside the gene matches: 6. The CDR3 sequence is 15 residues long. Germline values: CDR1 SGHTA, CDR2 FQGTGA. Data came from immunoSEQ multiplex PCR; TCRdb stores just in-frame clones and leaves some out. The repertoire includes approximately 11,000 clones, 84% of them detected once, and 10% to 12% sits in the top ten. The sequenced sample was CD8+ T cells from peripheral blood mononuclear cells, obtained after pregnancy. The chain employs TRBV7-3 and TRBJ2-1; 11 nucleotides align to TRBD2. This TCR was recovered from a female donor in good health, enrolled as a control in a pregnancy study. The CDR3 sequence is CASSVGTSGFNEQFF. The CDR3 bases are TGTGCCAGCAGCGTAGGGACTAGCGGCTTCAATGAGCAGTTCTTC.